This T cell receptor (beta chain) was found in a study of blood T cell repertoires in COVID-19 (TCRdb year 2020). Regarding the study in general: Samples covering the acute and convalescent phases of COVID-19 were provided by collaborators in the United States, Italy and Spain. The material from the prospective study consisted of cDNA or gDNA derived from T cells, B-cell-depleted T cells, or PBMCs. Nearly every sample came with metadata listing a de-identified subject ID, COVID-19 status, age in years and sex. The samples were drawn from two sources: the first 160 participants of the ongoing ImmuneRACE study, and 950 to 1,500 subjects contributed by 6 global collaborators. The dataset comprised deeply sampled blood TCRbeta repertoires from subjects exposed to, actively infected with, or recovered from COVID-19. Where available, HLA class I and class II types were obtained from metadata supplied by the sample provider rather than from assay-based typing. The repertoires were released in a freely available public database intended as a resource for research on the immune response to SARS-CoV-2.

As to this clone: Its antigen remains undetermined. No clone much larger than this one lies a single base away; base qualities are absent.

Each collaborating institution followed its own protocols to collect whole blood in K2EDTA tubes. For TCRbeta analysis, collaborators shipped samples as frozen whole blood, isolated PBMCs, or DNA extracted from either of those sample types. Broader findings and caveats from the paper: The quantity of clinical and demographic metadata differed by source and by participant and was supplied without curation.

TCRbeta CDR3 regions were amplified from genomic DNA by means of the immunoSEQ Assay, a bias-controlled multiplex PCR. The paper's data handling went like this. The number of nucleated cells in each sample was estimated by amplification of reference gene primers within the assay. To quantify the absolute abundance of each unique TCRbeta CDR3 rearrangement, sequence reads were collapsed and filtered. For each sample, productive Simpson clonality was calculated as the square root of Simpson's diversity index over productive rearrangements. TCRdb provides this immuneACCESS table in a form limited to in-frame rearrangements. Some clones are lacking; in checked studies, under half of them reflect an unresolved V gene, and why the rest are absent is not known. From that table come the V and J calls and clone size; the DNA was used to work out D and trimming. For this sample there are 60,000 to 75,000 clones; 76% appear just once. 50% of the sample goes to the ten largest clones.

Trimming accounts for 1 base at V and 0 bases at J, while the number of junction bases matched to no gene is 3. Based on the germline V gene, the CDR1 and CDR2 sequences are SNHLY and FYNNEI. Taken from cysteine to phenylalanine, the CDR3 has 16 residues. Only CDR3 DNA remains: 48 bases, in frame from the first base. The rearranged chain carries TRBV2 and TRBJ2-1, and 7 junction bases match TRBD2. This clonotype originated in a woman older than 75 with acute or convalescent COVID-19. Sequencing was performed on peripheral blood. CDR3 sequence: CASSEGGRSSYNEQFF. The sequenced DNA is TGTGCCAGCAGTGAAGGCGGGAGAAGCTCCTACAATGAGCAGTTCTTC.